This T cell receptor beta chain derives from a study of shared clonotypes between healthy human individuals. This table comes from immunoSEQ multiplex PCR, and its TCRdb copy is limited to in-frame clones, with some not included. The profile shows some 2,500,000 clones, around 90% of them singletons. This CDR3 has 15 residues. Trimming cost V 7 bases and J 6 bases; bases outside gene matches: 8. Germline CDR1 is SNHLY and CDR2 is FYNNEI. The sequenced sample was naive CD4+ T cells from PBMCs. This sample's subset: CD45RA+ positively selected. The rearrangement links TRBV2 to TRBJ2-1; 11 nucleotides agree with TRBD2. The clonotype originates from a man aged 18 to 35 in good health. Some clones in this sample may be carry-over from other donors' samples. CDR3 residues: CASTGGTSGRNEQFF. The CDR3 region has the DNA TGTGCCAGCACCGGCGGGACTAGCGGCCGCAATGAGCAGTTCTTC. The full variable domain, in which reference TRBV2 and TRBJ2-1 provide the parts outside the CDR3, is EPEVTQTPSHQVTQMGQEVILRCVPISNHLYFYWYRQILGQKVEFLVSFYNNEISEKSEIFDDQFSVERPDGSNFTLKIRSTKLEDSAMYFCASTGGTSGRNEQFFGPGTRLTVL.